This record looks at one TCR beta chain sequence and its context. The target antigen is unknown. The PCR had 60 Vbeta and 13 Jbeta primers. Profiling relied on immunoSEQ multiplex PCR, and the TCRdb table lists in-frame clones only, not all of them. The sample consists of approximately 130,000 clones, around 73% of them appearing once. The sample belongs to a study of cytomegalovirus exposure and HLA in healthy donors. Points from the study as a whole: According to the study, roughly 160 TCR beta chains were cytomegalovirus-associated.

This clonotype was obtained from a human donor in good health. Sequencing input: PBMCs.

The CDR3, as DNA: TGTGCCACCAGCAGAGATCGGGCAGGGGCTGGGACCCAGTACTTC. It codes for CATSRDRAGAGTQYF. J is TRBJ2-5 and V is TRBV15; D possibly corresponds to TRBD1 (6 bases). The CDR3 covers 15 residues. CDR1 and CDR2 from the germline V gene are LNHNV and YYDKDF (reference sequence). The ends were cut back, 0 bases at V and 7 bases at J, with 15 bases in the middle.